The 18 T cell receptor beta chains given below trace back to one sample, sequenced in a study of shared clonotypes between healthy human individuals (dated by TCRdb to about 2020). The library was built by means of the immunoSEQ multiplex PCR assay. TCRdb limited this immuneACCESS table to in-frame rearrangements with V and J called. A share of clones is missing; checked studies link under half to unresolved V genes, and the rest is unexplained. The sample contains 2 million to 2.5 million clones, 92% of them found a single time. 0.3% to 0.45% of the sample lies in the top ten. What was sequenced was naive CD4+ T cells from PBMCs. According to the study, the label for this sample's cell subset or site signals: CD45RA+ positively selected. Receptor source: a man aged 18 to 30 in good health. Some clones in this sample may be carry-over from other donors' samples.

This rearrangement joins TRBV2 to TRBJ2-2, with TRBD2 as a possible D gene (6 bases). Germline assignment: CDR1 SNHLY and CDR2 FYNNEI. The CDR3 totals 17 residues. Trimming pared 0 bases from V and 5 bases from J, leaving 16 bases between. CDR3 protein: CASSEAPVREVTGELFF. The CDR3 coding sequence is TGTGCCAGCAGTGAAGCGCCCGTCAGGGAGGTAACCGGGGAGCTGTTTTTT. The complete variable domain, with remaining parts taken from reference TRBV2 and TRBJ2-2, reads EPEVTQTPSHQVTQMGQEVILRCVPISNHLYFYWYRQILGQKVEFLVSFYNNEISEKSEIFDDQFSVERPDGSNFTLKIRSTKLEDSAMYFCASSEAPVREVTGELFFGEGSRLTVL.

The chain is built from TRBV7-3 and TRBJ2-3; 7 bases line up with TRBD2. J lost 3 bases, V lost 1 base, and 4 bases had no gene match. The CDR3 is 15 amino acids. Germline-derived CDR1 and CDR2 are SGHTA and FQGTGA. CDR3: CASSLRGRGTDTQYF. The CDR3 DNA follows: TGTGCCAGCAGCTTAAGAGGGAGGGGAACAGATACGCAGTATTTT.

The V gene is TRBV7-8, the J gene TRBJ1-5; 7 bases align to TRBD1. The J segment lost 6 bases and the V segment lost 5 bases, leaving 10 bases of the junction unmatched. Germline CDR1 and CDR2: SGHVS and FQNEAQ. The CDR3 spans 15 residues. The CDR3 nucleotides read TGTGCCAGCAGCGCGATAGGGGGCCGGGGTCAGCCCCAGCATTTT. It encodes CASSAIGGRGQPQHF.

The chain combines TRBV30 with TRBJ2-5, with 8 positions matching TRBD2. This CDR3 has 13 residues. The trim removed 3 bases at V and 5 bases at J, leaving 5 bases unmatched. CDR1 GTSNPN and CDR2 SVGIG come from the germline V gene (reference sequence). CDR3 protein: CAWSAGGGETQYF. DNA for the CDR3: TGTGCCTGGAGCGCCGGCGGGGGGGAGACCCAGTACTTC. The full variable domain, in which reference TRBV30 and TRBJ2-5 provide the parts outside the CDR3, is SQTIHQWPATLVQPVGSPLSLECTVEGTSNPNLYWYRQAAGRGLQLLFYSVGIGQISSEVPQNLSASRPQDRQFILSSKKLLLSDSGFYLCAWSAGGGETQYFGPGTRLLVL.

V and J are TRBV6-1 and TRBJ1-2, with D unresolved. Germline V gene lookup returns CDR1 MNHNS and CDR2 SASEGT. The CDR3 runs to 13 residues. V lost 1 base and J lost 2, with 5 bases in between. Written as DNA, the CDR3 is TGTGCCAGCAGTGAAGTCAGGAACTATGGCTACACCTTC. This codes for CASSEVRNYGYTF.

In regard to this clone: Other nucleotide sequences in the sample specify the same CDR3. J is TRBJ1-1 and V is TRBV27; TRBD1 is a possible D gene (5 bases). This CDR3 region has 13 residues. Trimming took 2 bases from V and 3 from J, leaving 7 bases between them. From germline, CDR1 is MNHEY and CDR2 SMNVEV (reference sequence). CDR3 bases: TGTGCCAGCAGTTTAAGGGGCTACACTGAAGCTTTCTTT. Its translation: CASSLRGYTEAFF.

The V and J genes are TRBV7-9 and TRBJ2-6, with 8 bases aligning to TRBD1. Per the germline V gene, CDR1 is SEHNR and CDR2 is FQNEAQ (reference sequence). The CDR3 is 17 residues long. The V and J ends lost 4 bases and 0 bases, in that order; junction bases with no gene match: 5. The CDR3 sequence: CASSSRTGTSGANVLTF. The CDR3 coding sequence is TGTGCCAGCAGCTCAAGGACAGGGACCTCTGGGGCCAACGTCCTGACTTTC.

The chain employs TRBV25-1 and TRBJ2-3, with D maybe TRBD2 (6 bases). The CDR3 is 15 amino acids. Germline loops: CDR1 MGHDK, CDR2 SYGVNS. V was shortened by 3 bases and J by 6 bases, with 16 bases between the two germline ends. Here the CDR3 DNA reads TGTGCCAGCAGTGACGTCAGTAATAGCGGCGATACGCAGTATTTT. It encodes CASSDVSNSGDTQYF.

Comment on this clone: At the DNA level, this CDR3 is encoded by other sequences in the same sample as well. J is TRBJ2-1 and V is TRBV18; 8 bases agree with TRBD1. The germline V gene has CDR1 KGHSH and CDR2 LQKENI. CDR3 size: 15 residues. Germline trimming cut 3 bases from V and 1 base from J; bases unmatched to any gene: 2. CDR3 nucleotides: TGTGCCAGCTCACCCCAGGGGGCGTCCTACAATGAGCAGTTCTTC. Protein: CASSPQGASYNEQFF.

This chain links TRBV19 with TRBJ1-5; D possibly corresponds to TRBD1 (6 bases). CDR1 and CDR2 from the germline V gene are LNHDA and SQIVND (reference sequence). Trimming took 2 bases from V and 0 from J, leaving 14 bases between them. The CDR3 length is 17 residues. For the CDR3, the DNA is TGTGCCAGTAGTATACGGACAGATCTATATAGCAATCAGCCCCAGCATTTT. Translating it yields CASSIRTDLYSNQPQHF. The complete variable domain, with remaining parts taken from reference TRBV19 and TRBJ1-5, reads DGGITQSPKYLFRKEGQNVTLSCEQNLNHDAMYWYRQDPGQGLRLIYYSQIVNDFQKGDIAEGYSVSREKKESFPLTVTSAQKNPTAFYLCASSIRTDLYSNQPQHFGDGTRLSIL.

The J gene is TRBJ2-5, the V gene TRBV7-3, with 11 bases fitting TRBD2. Germline V gene data show CDR1 as SGHTA and CDR2 as FQGTGA. V dropped 3 bases and J dropped 5; count of bases not matched to a gene: 5. This CDR3 has 15 residues. As DNA, the CDR3 is TGTGCCAGCAGCTTCACTAGCGGGAGTAGCGAGACCCAGTACTTC. Protein product: CASSFTSGSSETQYF.

The chain is built from TRBV5-1 and TRBJ2-1; TRBD2 agrees at 11 bases. Germline V gene sequence: CDR1 SGHRS, CDR2 YFSETQ. V shed 3 bases, J shed 2 bases, and the junction held 4 bases outside the gene matches. The CDR3 runs 16 residues. CDR3 nucleotides: TGCGCCAGCAGCTGGAGACTAGCGGGGACCTACAATGAGCAGTTCTTC. Protein: CASSWRLAGTYNEQFF.

The genes are TRBV7-9 and TRBJ2-3, with 7 nucleotides matching TRBD2. Germline V gene data show CDR1 as SEHNR and CDR2 as FQNEAQ (reference sequence). The CDR3 runs 14 residues. Trimming cost V 11 bases and J 5 bases; bases outside gene matches: 13. In DNA form, the CDR3 reads TGTGCCTCCGGCCGGACTAGTGCTCGAGATACGCAGTATTTT. Protein sequence: CASGRTSARDTQYF.

This clone was counted once. The chain employs TRBV30 and TRBJ1-4; D is undetermined. CDR1 GTSNPN and CDR2 SVGIG come from the germline V gene (reference sequence). CDR3 length: 12 residues. V lost 4 bases, J lost 1 base, and 4 bases lay in between. For the CDR3, the DNA is TGTGCCTGGAAGGGAACTAATGAAAAACTGTTTTTT. Its translation is CAWKGTNEKLFF.

This chain joins TRBV28 and TRBJ2-3; TRBD2 is a possible D gene (7 bases). The CDR3 contains 14 residues. V was shortened by 7 bases and J by 4 bases, with 15 bases between the two germline ends. Germline CDR1 reads MDHEN; CDR2 reads SYDVKM. CDR3 in amino acids: CASKTPGGADTQYF. In DNA, the CDR3 is TGTGCCAGCAAAACTCCGGGGGGCGCAGATACGCAGTATTTT.

This chain joins TRBV29-1 and TRBJ1-2; tentative D call: TRBD1 (5 bases). V was shortened by 7 bases and J by 11 bases, with 20 bases between the two germline ends. The CDR3 covers 12 residues. The germline gives CDR1 SQVTM, CDR2 ANQGSEA. This chain's CDR3 is CSATDWGGAYTF. The DNA for the CDR3 is TGCAGCGCAACCGATTGGGGAGGGGCGTACACCTTC.

This sequence joins TRBV12-5 and TRBJ2-5, with 8 bases fitting TRBD2. The CDR3 runs to 14 residues. Germline CDR1 reads LGHNT; CDR2 reads FRNRAP. J was trimmed by 4 bases and V by 5 bases; bases with no gene match: 6. The CDR3 DNA reads TGTGCTAGTGGTATAGCGGGAATAGGAGAGACCCAGTACTTC. It translates to CASGIAGIGETQYF.

The genes are TRBV6-1 and TRBJ2-7; D perhaps matches TRBD2 (6 bases). This CDR3 is 14 amino acids long. Germline values: CDR1 MNHNS, CDR2 SASEGT. V was clipped by 1 base and J by 0 bases, with 7 bases between them. CDR3 region: CASSEGGVSYEQYF. Here the CDR3 DNA reads TGTGCCAGCAGTGAAGGGGGGGTCTCCTACGAGCAGTACTTC.